This T cell receptor (beta chain) emerged from a study of T cell responses to AZD1222 COVID-19 vaccine. Profiled with immunoSEQ multiplex PCR; TCRdb holds only in-frame clones, not every one. The sample includes about 140,000 clones, around 88% seen only once; the top ten take around 3%. The CDR3 consists of 13 residues. Trimming cost V 2 bases and J 1 base, with 6 bases left between them. The germline CDR1 and CDR2 sequences are MNHEY and SVGEGT. Study conclusions and caveats: Across the whole spike, CD4 TCRs peaked at regions 160-218 and 743-854. Reportedly, nearly half the spike-specific TCRs target unmutated variant regions. Seropositive at baseline were only a handful of AZD1222 recipients. Most donors were white British, females outnumbered males, and clonal diversity was possibly underestimated.

Concerning this clone itself: Its matching antigen is unknown.

The receptor was derived from an adult in good health. The rearrangement links TRBV6-2 or TRBV6-3 to TRBJ2-7; D gene uncertain. The material sequenced was peripheral blood, taken on day 0 of AZD1222 vaccination. The CDR3 nucleotides are TGTGCCAGCAGTTACGTCTTATCCTACGAGCAGTACTTC. Protein sequence: CASSYVLSYEQYF.